One T cell receptor beta chain is described in this entry. Its antigen is unknown. CDR1 is ENHRY, CDR2 SYGVKD, per germline. The length of the CDR3 is 17 residues. V shed 8 bases and J shed 8 bases, with 30 bases lying between them. Time point of the sample: week 11, during vaccination. With topical imiquimod, each dose of the vaccine consisted of 300 ug of mutant IDH1 20-mer peptide. This sample stems from a study of a mutant IDH1 vaccine in newly diagnosed glioma. Method: immunoSEQ multiplex PCR; TCRdb's copy keeps in-frame clones and lacks some. The sample holds roughly 62,000 clones, around 89% seen once.

The chain recombines TRBV10-3 with TRBJ1-2; D remains unclear. The TCR sequence derives from a man aged 35 to 55 with glioma. Here the sequenced sample was PBMCs, taken from a glioma patient whose treatment included an IDH1 peptide vaccine. The CDR3 region has the DNA TGTGCCATCGCAGGTGGGCGGGGAACCAACCTATTTGTGGGCTACACCTTC. Translation: CAIAGGRGTNLFVGYTF.